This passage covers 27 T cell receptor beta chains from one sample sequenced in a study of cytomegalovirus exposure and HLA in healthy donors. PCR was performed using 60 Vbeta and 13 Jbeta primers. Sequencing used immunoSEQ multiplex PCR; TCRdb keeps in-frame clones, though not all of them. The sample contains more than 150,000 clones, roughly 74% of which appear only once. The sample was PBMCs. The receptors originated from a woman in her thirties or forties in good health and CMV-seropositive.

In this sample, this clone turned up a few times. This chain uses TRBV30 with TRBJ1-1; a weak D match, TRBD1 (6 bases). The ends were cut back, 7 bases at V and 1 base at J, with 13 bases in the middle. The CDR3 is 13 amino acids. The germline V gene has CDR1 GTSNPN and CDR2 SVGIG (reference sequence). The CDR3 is CAFGQQWNTEAFF. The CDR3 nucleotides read TGTGCCTTCGGACAGCAATGGAACACTGAAGCTTTCTTT.

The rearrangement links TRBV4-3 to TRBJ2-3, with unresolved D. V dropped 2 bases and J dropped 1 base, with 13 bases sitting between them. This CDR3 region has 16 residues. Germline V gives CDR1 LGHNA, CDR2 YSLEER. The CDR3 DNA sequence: TGCGCCAGCAGCCAAACCCCTGCCGAGGGCACAGATACGCAGTATTTT. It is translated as CASSQTPAEGTDTQYF.

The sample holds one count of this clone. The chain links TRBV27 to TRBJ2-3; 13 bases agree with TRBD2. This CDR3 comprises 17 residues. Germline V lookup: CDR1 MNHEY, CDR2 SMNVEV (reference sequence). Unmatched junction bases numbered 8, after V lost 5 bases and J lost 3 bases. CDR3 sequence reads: CASSPRTSGSKTDTQYF. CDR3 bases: TGTGCCAGCAGTCCCCGGACTAGCGGGAGTAAGACAGATACGCAGTATTTT.

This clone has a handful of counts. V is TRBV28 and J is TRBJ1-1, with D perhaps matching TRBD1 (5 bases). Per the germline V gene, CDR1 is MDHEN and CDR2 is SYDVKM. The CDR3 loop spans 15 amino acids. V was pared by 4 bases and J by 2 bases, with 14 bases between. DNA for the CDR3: TGTGCCAGCAGTTCCCCGACAGCCTTAAACACTGAAGCTTTCTTT. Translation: CASSSPTALNTEAFF.

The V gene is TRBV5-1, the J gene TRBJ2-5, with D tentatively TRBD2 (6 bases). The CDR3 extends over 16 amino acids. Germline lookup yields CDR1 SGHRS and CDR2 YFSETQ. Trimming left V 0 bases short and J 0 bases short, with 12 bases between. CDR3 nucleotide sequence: TGCGCCAGCAGCTTGGGATCGGTAGCGGACCAAGAGACCCAGTACTTC. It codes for CASSLGSVADQETQYF.

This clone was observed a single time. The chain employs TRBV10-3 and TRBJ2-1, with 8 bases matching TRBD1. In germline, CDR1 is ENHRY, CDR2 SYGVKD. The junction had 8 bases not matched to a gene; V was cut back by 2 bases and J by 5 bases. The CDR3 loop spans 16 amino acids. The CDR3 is CAISEGELDRDNEQFF. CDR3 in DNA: TGTGCCATCAGTGAGGGGGAGTTGGACAGGGACAATGAGCAGTTCTTC.

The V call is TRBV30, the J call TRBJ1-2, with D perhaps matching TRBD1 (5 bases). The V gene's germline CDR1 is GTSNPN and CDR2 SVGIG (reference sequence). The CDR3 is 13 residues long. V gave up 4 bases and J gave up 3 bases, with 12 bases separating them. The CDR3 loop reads CAWTPGGDYGYTF. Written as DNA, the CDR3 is TGTGCCTGGACCCCGGGGGGAGACTATGGCTACACCTTC.

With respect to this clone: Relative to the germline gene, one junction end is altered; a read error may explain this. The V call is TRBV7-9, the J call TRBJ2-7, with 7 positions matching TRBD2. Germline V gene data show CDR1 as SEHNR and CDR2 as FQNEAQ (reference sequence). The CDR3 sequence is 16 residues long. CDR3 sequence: CSSSLGSGISTYEQYF. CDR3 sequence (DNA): TGTTCCAGCAGCTTAGGAAGCGGGATAAGCACCTACGAGCAGTACTTC.

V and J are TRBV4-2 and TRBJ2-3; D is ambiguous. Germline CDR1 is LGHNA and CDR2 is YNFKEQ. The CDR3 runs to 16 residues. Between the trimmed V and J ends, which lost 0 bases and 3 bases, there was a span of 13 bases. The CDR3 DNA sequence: TGTGCCAGCAGCCAAGATCGTTCGGTGGAGACAGATACGCAGTATTTT. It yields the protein CASSQDRSVETDTQYF.

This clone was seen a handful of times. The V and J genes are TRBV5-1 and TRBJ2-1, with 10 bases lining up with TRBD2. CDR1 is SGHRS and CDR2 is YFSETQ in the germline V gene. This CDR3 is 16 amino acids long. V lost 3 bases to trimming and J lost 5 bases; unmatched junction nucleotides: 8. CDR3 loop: CASSSTASGRDNEQFF. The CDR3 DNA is TGCGCCAGCAGCTCGACGGCTAGCGGGAGAGACAATGAGCAGTTCTTC.

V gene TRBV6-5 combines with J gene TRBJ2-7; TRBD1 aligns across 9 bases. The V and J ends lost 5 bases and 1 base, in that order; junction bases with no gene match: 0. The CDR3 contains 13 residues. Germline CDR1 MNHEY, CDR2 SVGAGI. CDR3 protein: CASSGQGSYEQYF. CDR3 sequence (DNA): TGTGCCAGCAGTGGACAGGGGTCCTACGAGCAGTACTTC.

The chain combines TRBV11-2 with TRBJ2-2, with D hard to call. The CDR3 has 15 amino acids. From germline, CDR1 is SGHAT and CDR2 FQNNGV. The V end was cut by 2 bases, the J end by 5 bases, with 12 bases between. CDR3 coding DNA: TGTGCCAGCAGCTTAATGGAGTCGGGTACCGGGGAGCTGTTTTTT. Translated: CASSLMESGTGELFF.

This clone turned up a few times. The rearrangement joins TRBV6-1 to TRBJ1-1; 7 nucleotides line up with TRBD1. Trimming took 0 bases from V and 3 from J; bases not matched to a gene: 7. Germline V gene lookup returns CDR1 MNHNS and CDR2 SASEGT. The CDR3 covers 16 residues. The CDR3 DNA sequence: TGTGCCAGCAGTGAAGCCGACACAGGGGCTCACACTGAAGCTTTCTTT. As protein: CASSEADTGAHTEAFF.

CDR3 coding DNA: TGTGCCAGTAGTATGACAGGAATTATGAACACTGAAGCTTTCTTT. Residues: CASSMTGIMNTEAFF. V and J are TRBV19 and TRBJ1-1; perhaps TRBD1 as D (6 bases). CDR1 LNHDA and CDR2 SQIVND come from the germline V gene (reference sequence). This CDR3 spans 15 amino acids. V lost 3 bases to trimming and J lost 0 bases, with 11 bases between them.

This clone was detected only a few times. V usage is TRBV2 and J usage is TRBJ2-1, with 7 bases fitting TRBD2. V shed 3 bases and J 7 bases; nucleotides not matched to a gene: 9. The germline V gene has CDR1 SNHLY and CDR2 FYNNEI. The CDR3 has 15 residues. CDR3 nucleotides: TGTGCCAGCAGTGAGGGGCTAGCGGCCGGTAATGAGCAGTTCTTC. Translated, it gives CASSEGLAAGNEQFF.

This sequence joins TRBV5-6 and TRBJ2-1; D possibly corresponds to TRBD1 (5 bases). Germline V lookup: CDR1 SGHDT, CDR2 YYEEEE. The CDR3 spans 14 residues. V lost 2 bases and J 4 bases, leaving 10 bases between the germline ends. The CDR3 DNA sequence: TGTGCCAGCAGCTTCTGGGCAGGGTACAATGAGCAGTTCTTC. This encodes CASSFWAGYNEQFF.

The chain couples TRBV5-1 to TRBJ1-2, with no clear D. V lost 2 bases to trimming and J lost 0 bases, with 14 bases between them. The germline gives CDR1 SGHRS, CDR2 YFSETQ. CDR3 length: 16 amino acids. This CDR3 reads CASSFNGARTNYGYTF. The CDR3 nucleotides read TGCGCCAGCAGCTTTAATGGCGCGCGGACTAACTATGGCTACACCTTC.

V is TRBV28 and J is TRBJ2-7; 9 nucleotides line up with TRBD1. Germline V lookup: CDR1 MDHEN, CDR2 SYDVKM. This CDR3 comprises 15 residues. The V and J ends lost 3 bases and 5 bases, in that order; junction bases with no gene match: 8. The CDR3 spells CASSFLGQGSDEQYF. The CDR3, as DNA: TGTGCCAGCAGTTTTCTCGGACAGGGGTCTGACGAGCAGTACTTC.

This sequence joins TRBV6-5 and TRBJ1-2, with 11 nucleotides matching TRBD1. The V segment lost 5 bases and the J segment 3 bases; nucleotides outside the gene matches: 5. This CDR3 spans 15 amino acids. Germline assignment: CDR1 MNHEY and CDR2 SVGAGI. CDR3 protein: CASSVRTGGDYGYTF. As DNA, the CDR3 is TGTGCCAGCAGTGTGCGGACAGGGGGCGACTATGGCTACACCTTC.

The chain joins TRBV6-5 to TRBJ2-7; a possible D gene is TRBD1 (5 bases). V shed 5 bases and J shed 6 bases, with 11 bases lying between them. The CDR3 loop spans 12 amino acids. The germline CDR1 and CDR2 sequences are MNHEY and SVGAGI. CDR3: CASSTGDSEQYF. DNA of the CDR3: TGTGCCAGCAGTACAGGTGACAGCGAGCAGTACTTC.

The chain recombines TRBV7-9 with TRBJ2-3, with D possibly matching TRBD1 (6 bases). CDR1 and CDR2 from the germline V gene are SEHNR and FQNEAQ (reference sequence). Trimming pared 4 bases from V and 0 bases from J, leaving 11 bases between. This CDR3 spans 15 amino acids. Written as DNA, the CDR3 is TGTGCCAGCAGCTCGCGGACAGCTAGCACAGATACGCAGTATTTT. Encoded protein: CASSSRTASTDTQYF.

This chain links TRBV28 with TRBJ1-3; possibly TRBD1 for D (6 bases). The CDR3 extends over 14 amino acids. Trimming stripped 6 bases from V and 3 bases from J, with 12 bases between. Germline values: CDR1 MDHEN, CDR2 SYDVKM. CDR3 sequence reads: CASRQHRDGNTIYF. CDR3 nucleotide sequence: TGTGCCAGCAGACAGCACAGGGATGGAAACACCATATATTTT.

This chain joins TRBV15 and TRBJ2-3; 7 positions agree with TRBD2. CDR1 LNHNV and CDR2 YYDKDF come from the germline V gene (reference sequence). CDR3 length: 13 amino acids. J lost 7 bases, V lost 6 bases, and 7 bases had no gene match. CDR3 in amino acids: CATRPSGPNTQYF. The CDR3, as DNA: TGTGCCACCAGGCCTAGCGGCCCGAATACGCAGTATTTT. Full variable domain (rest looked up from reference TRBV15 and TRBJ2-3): DAMVIQNPRYQVTQFGKPVTLSCSQTLNHNVMYWYQQKSSQAPKLLFHYYDKDFNNEADTPDNFQSRRPNTSFCFLDIRSPGLGDTAMYLCATRPSGPNTQYFGPGTRLTVL.

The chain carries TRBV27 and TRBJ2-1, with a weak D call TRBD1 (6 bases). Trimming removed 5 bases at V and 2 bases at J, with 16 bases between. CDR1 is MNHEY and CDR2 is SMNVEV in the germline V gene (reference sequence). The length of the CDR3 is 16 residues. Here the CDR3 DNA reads TGTGCCAGCAGTGTCCCGGGACATATGACCTACAATGAGCAGTTCTTC. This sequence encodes CASSVPGHMTYNEQFF.

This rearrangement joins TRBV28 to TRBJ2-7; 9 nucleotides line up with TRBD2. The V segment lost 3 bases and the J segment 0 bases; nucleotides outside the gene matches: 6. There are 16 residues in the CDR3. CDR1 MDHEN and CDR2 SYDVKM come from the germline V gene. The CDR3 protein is CASSLLGLAVSYEQYF. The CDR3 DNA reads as TGTGCCAGCAGTTTGCTGGGACTAGCCGTCTCCTACGAGCAGTACTTC.

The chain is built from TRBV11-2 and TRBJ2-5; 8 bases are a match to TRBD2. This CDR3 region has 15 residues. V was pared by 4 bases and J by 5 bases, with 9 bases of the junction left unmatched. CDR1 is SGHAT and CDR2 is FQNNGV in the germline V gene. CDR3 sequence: CASSSSAGEGETQYF. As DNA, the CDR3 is TGTGCCAGCAGCTCATCAGCGGGAGAAGGGGAGACCCAGTACTTC.

CDR3 sequence reads: CASSLTGGHTGELFF. The CDR3 DNA is TGTGCCAGCAGCCTTACGGGAGGTCACACCGGGGAGCTGTTTTTT. The gene calls are TRBV7-3 and TRBJ2-2; 7 nucleotides line up with TRBD2. The CDR3 loop spans 15 amino acids. Germline lookup yields CDR1 SGHTA and CDR2 FQGTGA. V trimming: 5 bases; J trimming: 3 bases; junction bases outside the gene matches: 6.